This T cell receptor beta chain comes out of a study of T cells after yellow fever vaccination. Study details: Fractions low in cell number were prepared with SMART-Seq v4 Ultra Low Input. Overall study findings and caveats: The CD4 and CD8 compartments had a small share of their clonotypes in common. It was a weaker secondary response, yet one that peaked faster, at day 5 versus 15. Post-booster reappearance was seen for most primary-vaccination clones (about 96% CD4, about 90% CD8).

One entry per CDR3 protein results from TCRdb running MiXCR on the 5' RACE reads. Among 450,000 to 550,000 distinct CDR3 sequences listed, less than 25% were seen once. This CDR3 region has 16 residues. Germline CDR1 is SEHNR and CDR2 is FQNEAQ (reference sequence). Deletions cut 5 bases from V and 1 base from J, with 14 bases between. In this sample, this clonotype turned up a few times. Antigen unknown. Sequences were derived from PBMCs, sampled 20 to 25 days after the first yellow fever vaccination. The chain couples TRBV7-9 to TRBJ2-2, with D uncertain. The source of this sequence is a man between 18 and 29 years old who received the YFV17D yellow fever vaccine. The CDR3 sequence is CASSPRWLGNTGELFF. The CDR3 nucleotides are TGTGCCAGCAGCCCCCGATGGCTAGGGAACACCGGGGAGCTGTTTTTT.